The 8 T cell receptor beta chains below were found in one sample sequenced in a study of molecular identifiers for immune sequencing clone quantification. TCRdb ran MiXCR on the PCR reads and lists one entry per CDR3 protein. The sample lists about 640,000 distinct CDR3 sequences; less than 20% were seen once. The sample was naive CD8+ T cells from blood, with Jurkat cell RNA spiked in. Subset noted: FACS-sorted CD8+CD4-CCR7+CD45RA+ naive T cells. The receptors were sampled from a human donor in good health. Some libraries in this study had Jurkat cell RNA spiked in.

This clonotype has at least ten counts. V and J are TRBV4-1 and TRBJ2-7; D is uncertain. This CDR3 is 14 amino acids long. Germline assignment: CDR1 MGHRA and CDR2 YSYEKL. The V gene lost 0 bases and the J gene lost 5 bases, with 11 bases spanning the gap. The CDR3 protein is CASSQEGRIDEQYF. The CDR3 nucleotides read TGCGCCAGCAGCCAAGAGGGCAGAATCGACGAGCAGTACTTC.

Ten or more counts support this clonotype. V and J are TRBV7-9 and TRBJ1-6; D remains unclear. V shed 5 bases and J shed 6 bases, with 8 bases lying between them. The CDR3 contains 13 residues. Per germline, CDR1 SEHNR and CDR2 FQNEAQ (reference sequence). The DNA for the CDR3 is TGTGCCAGCAGCGCCCCAACTAATTCACCCCTCCACTTT. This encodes CASSAPTNSPLHF.

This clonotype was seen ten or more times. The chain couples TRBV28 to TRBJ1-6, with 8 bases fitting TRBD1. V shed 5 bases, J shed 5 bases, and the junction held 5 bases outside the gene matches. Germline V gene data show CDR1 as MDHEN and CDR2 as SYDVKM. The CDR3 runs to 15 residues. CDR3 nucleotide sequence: TGTGCCAGCAGTACATACAGGGGGGATAATTCACCCCTCCACTTT. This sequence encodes CASSTYRGDNSPLHF.

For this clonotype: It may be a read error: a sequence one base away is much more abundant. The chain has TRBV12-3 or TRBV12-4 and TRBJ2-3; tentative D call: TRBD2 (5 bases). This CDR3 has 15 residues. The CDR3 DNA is TGTGCCTGCAGGAGCGGAACTTCCCGCACAGATACGCAGTATTTT. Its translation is CACRSGTSRTDTQYF.

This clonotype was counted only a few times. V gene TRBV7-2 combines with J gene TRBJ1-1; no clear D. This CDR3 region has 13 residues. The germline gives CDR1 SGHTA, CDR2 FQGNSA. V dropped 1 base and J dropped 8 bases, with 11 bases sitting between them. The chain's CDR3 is CASSLGQGQEAFF. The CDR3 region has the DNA TGTGCCAGCAGCTTAGGACAAGGGCAGGAAGCTTTCTTT. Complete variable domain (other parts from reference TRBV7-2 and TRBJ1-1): GAGVSQSPSNKVTEKGKDVELRCDPISGHTALYWYRQSLGQGLEFLIYFQGNSAPDKSGLPSDRFSAERTGGSVSTLTIQRTQQEDSAVYLCASSLGQGQEAFFGQGTRLTVV.

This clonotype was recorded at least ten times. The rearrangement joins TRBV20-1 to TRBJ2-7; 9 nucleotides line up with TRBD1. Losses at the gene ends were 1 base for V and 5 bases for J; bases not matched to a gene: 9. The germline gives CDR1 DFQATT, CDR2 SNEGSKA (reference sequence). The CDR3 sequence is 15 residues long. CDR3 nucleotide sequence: TGCAGTGCTAGAGCGCTACAGGGGGCCATCCACGAGCAGTACTTC. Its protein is CSARALQGAIHEQYF.

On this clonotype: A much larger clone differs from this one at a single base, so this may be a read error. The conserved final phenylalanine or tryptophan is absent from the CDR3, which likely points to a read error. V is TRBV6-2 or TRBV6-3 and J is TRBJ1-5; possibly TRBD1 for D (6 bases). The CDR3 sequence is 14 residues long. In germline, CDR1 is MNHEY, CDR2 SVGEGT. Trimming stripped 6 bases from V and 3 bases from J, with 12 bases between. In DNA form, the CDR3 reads TGTGCCAGCAGGCCAGGGGTCTACAATCAGCCCCAGCATTCT. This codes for CASRPGVYNQPQHS.

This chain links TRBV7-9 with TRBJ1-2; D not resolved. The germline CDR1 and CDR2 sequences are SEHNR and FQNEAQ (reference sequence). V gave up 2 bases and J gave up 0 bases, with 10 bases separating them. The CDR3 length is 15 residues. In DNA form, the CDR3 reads TGTGCCAGCAGCTTAACCCTTTCGGCTAACTATGGCTACACCTTC. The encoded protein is CASSLTLSANYGYTF.